This TCR beta chain was observed in a study of T cell repertoires in cytomegalovirus infection. Looking at the study overall: Well-studied HLA-B-restricted CMV epitopes were used in the study alongside recently identified HLA-C-restricted ones. TCR beta signatures that were public indicated CMV infection and matching HLA type.

Study-wide results and limits: Dominating the ex vivo response were TCR beta clonotypes that were CMV-specific and HLA-C-restricted. Of the TCR beta families, the public ones yielded a cumulative frequency that identified carriers of CMV plus the relevant HLA.

TCRdb recomputed calls from the reads with MiXCR, one row per CDR3 protein. The table records about 270,000 distinct CDR3 sequences, 20% to 25% of them present only once. The germline V and J ends were trimmed by 0 bases and 4 bases, with 9 bases remaining between them. CDR3 length equals 14 residues. Germline lookup yields CDR1 SGHTA and CDR2 FQGNSA. In this sample, this clonotype turned up many times. No antigen is known for it. The clonotype was recovered from a human donor in good health (CMV status not recorded). Some clones in this sample may be carry-over from other donors' samples. The rearrangement uses TRBV7-2 and TRBJ2-5; D is undetermined. Sequences were derived from cultured PBMCs, sampled from culture after CMV antigen stimulation. The CDR3 loop is CASSLARVRETQYF. The CDR3 nucleotides are TGTGCCAGCAGCTTAGCACGGGTCCGAGAGACCCAGTACTTC.